These 26 T cell receptor beta chains share one sample of origin, sequenced in a study of blood T cell repertoires in COVID-19. Using immunoSEQ multiplex PCR, the repertoire was profiled, and TCRdb retains in-frame clones only, with some absent. This table has some 70,000 clones, about 88% appearing once. What was sequenced was peripheral blood. The receptors come from a man between 65 and 85 years old with active or convalescent COVID-19.

This clone is a singleton in its sample. The chain links TRBV19 to TRBJ2-2, with D uncertain. CDR3 size: 15 residues. In germline, CDR1 is LNHDA, CDR2 SQIVND (reference sequence). Deletions cut 3 bases from V and 4 bases from J, with 12 bases between. The DNA of the CDR3 is TGTGCCAGTAGTATCGGTAGGCCTAGCACCGGGGAGCTGTTTTTT. It encodes CASSIGRPSTGELFF.

V is TRBV7-2 and J is TRBJ1-5, with D possibly matching TRBD1 (5 bases). In germline, CDR1 is SGHTA, CDR2 FQGNSA. CDR3 length equals 15 residues. Trimming shortened V by 1 base and J by 1 base, and 8 bases separated the two germline ends. CDR3 amino acids: CASSLVGGSNQPQHF. In DNA form, the CDR3 reads TGTGCCAGCAGCTTAGTGGGGGGGAGCAATCAGCCCCAGCATTTT.

In DNA, the CDR3 is TGTGCCAGCGGTAGCTCGAACGGATACTATGGCTACACCTTC. Protein: CASGSSNGYYGYTF. V and J are TRBV7-9 and TRBJ1-2; D is uncertain. The CDR3 contains 14 residues. Trimming removed 8 bases from V and 3 bases from J, with 16 bases in between. Germline V gene data show CDR1 as SEHNR and CDR2 as FQNEAQ (reference sequence). Full variable domain (missing parts from reference TRBV7-9 and TRBJ1-2): DTGVSQNPRHKITKRGQNVTFRCDPISEHNRLYWYRQTLGQGPEFLTYFQNEAQLEKSRLLSDRFSAERPKGSFSTLEIQRTEQGDSAMYLCASGSSNGYYGYTFGSGTRLTVV.

J is TRBJ1-2 and V is TRBV30; 7 positions match TRBD1. Germline CDR1 reads GTSNPN; CDR2 reads SVGIG (reference sequence). CDR3 length: 13 residues. V was pared by 5 bases and J by 5 bases, with 8 bases of the junction left unmatched. The CDR3 spells CAWGDRIDYGYTF. The CDR3 nucleotides read TGTGCCTGGGGGGACAGAATAGATTATGGCTACACCTTC.

The genes are TRBV6-5 and TRBJ1-3; D not certain. Germline lookup yields CDR1 MNHEY and CDR2 SVGAGI. Trimming stripped 2 bases from V and 0 bases from J, with 5 bases between. The CDR3 is 14 residues long. CDR3 sequence reads: CASSYDNSGNTIYF. CDR3 DNA sequence: TGTGCCAGCAGTTACGACAACTCTGGAAACACCATATATTTT.

The CDR3, as DNA: TGTGCCAGCAGCTTAAATCTCTACGAGCAGTACTTC. Translated: CASSLNLYEQYF. The V call is TRBV2, the J call TRBJ2-7; D remains unclear. The length of the CDR3 is 12 residues. Per the germline V gene, CDR1 is SNHLY and CDR2 is FYNNEI. Trimming removed 6 bases from V and 3 bases from J, with 9 bases in between.

DNA for the CDR3: TGTGCCAGCAGTTTCGCAGGTCTGGAAAAACTGTTTTTT. It yields the protein CASSFAGLEKLFF. This chain connects TRBV28 to TRBJ1-4; no clear D gene. V was clipped by 3 bases and J by 8 bases, with 10 bases between them. Germline CDR1 reads MDHEN; CDR2 reads SYDVKM. The CDR3 is made up of 13 amino acids.

The DNA for the CDR3 is TGCGCCAGCAGCCCGTCACCGGGACTAGCCACAGATACGCAGTATTTT. Protein sequence: CASSPSPGLATDTQYF. The V gene is TRBV5-1, the J gene TRBJ2-3; 9 bases fit TRBD2. This CDR3 spans 16 amino acids. J was trimmed by 2 bases and V by 4 bases; bases with no gene match: 8. In germline, CDR1 is SGHRS, CDR2 YFSETQ.

The J gene is TRBJ2-7, the V gene TRBV18; D not resolved. This CDR3 has 14 amino acids. From germline, CDR1 is KGHSH and CDR2 LQKENI. Trimming pared 1 base from V and 0 bases from J, leaving 7 bases between. The CDR3 region is CASSPLDTSYEQYF. The CDR3 region has the DNA TGTGCCAGCTCACCACTTGACACCTCCTACGAGCAGTACTTC.

V and J are TRBV28 and TRBJ1-2, with D possibly TRBD1 on 6 matching bases. Germline CDR1 is MDHEN and CDR2 is SYDVKM. The V gene lost 2 bases and the J gene lost 4 bases, with 20 bases spanning the gap. CDR3 length equals 17 residues. The CDR3 DNA follows: TGTGCCAGCAGTTTACCTCCTGGCTCGGGACATCTCTATGGCTACACCTTC. It translates to CASSLPPGSGHLYGYTF.

This chain uses TRBV29-1 with TRBJ2-3, with TRBD1 as a possible D gene (6 bases). This CDR3 has 13 residues. V shed 4 bases and J shed 5 bases, with 13 bases lying between them. Looked up from germline, CDR1 is SQVTM and CDR2 is ANQGSEA. The CDR3 bases are TGCAGCGTTGCTTCAACAGGGTTAGATACGCAGTATTTT. Protein product: CSVASTGLDTQYF.

The chain couples TRBV2 to TRBJ2-1; 7 bases line up with TRBD1. CDR3 size: 15 residues. Germline V CDR1 and CDR2: SNHLY, FYNNEI. V trimming: 5 bases; J trimming: 0 bases; junction bases outside the gene matches: 4. In DNA, the CDR3 is TGTGCCAGCAGTTTACAGGGGAGCTCCTACAATGAGCAGTTCTTC. Encoded protein: CASSLQGSSYNEQFF.

V usage is TRBV18 and J usage is TRBJ2-3; 7 bases match TRBD1. The CDR3 totals 15 residues. The germline gives CDR1 KGHSH, CDR2 LQKENI. Unmatched junction bases numbered 6, after V lost 6 bases and J lost 0 bases. The CDR3 reads CASSLGQSSTDTQYF. The CDR3 region has the DNA TGTGCCAGCTCGCTGGGACAGTCTAGCACAGATACGCAGTATTTT.

This clone occurred once. The CDR3 nucleotides are TGCGCCAGCAGCGCACAGGGTGTCGGGGAGACCCAGTACTTC. It is translated as CASSAQGVGETQYF. The chain employs TRBV5-1 and TRBJ2-5, with D perhaps TRBD1 (6 bases). Germline V gene data show CDR1 as SGHRS and CDR2 as YFSETQ. Trimming pared 4 bases from V and 5 bases from J, leaving 15 bases between. The CDR3 runs 14 residues.

The chain uses TRBV27 and TRBJ2-6; D gene uncertain. Germline values: CDR1 MNHEY, CDR2 SMNVEV (reference sequence). The CDR3 length is 14 residues. With 4 bases removed from V and 2 bases from J, the gap between germline ends came to 6 bases. Written as DNA, the CDR3 is TGTGCCAGCAGTTCCCTAGCTGGGGCCAACGTCCTGACTTTC. Translated: CASSSLAGANVLTF.

The CDR3 region has the DNA TGTGCCAGCAGCGTGTCTAGGAGGGCCGGGGAGCTGTTTTTT. Translated: CASSVSRRAGELFF. This chain uses TRBV7-2 with TRBJ2-2; D might be TRBD2 (6 bases). Trimming shortened V by 5 bases and J by 6 bases, and 13 bases separated the two germline ends. From germline, CDR1 is SGHTA and CDR2 FQGNSA. CDR3 length: 14 residues.

The chain is built from TRBV6-5 and TRBJ2-1; D uncertain. This CDR3 has 14 amino acids. V was pared by 4 bases and J by 2 bases, with 9 bases between. Germline values: CDR1 MNHEY, CDR2 SVGAGI. The CDR3 loop reads CASSWRITYNEQFF. For the CDR3, the DNA is TGTGCCAGCAGTTGGCGGATTACCTACAATGAGCAGTTCTTC.

The chain has TRBV7-6 and TRBJ2-3, with 11 bases matching TRBD2. The germline CDR1 and CDR2 sequences are SGHVS and FNYEAQ. The CDR3 runs 15 residues. With V trimmed by 4 bases and J by 2 bases, 2 bases remained unmatched. The CDR3 here is CASSSLAGATDTQYF. The CDR3 coding sequence is TGTGCCAGCAGCTCACTAGCGGGGGCCACAGATACGCAGTATTTT. Full variable domain (remainder filled in from reference TRBV7-6 and TRBJ2-3): GAGVSQSPRYKVTKRGQDVALRCDPISGHVSLYWYRQALGQGPEFLTYFNYEAQQDKSGLPNDRFSAERPEGSISTLTIQRTEQRDSAMYRCASSSLAGATDTQYFGPGTRLTVL.

The sample holds one count of this clone. V is TRBV5-1 and J is TRBJ1-1; 8 bases line up with TRBD1. CDR3 length: 14 residues. V lost 4 bases to trimming and J lost 5 bases; unmatched junction nucleotides: 7. Germline V gene data show CDR1 as SGHRS and CDR2 as YFSETQ. The CDR3 sequence: CASSLGQAPTEAFF. The DNA for the CDR3 is TGCGCCAGCAGCCTGGGACAGGCGCCGACTGAAGCTTTCTTT.

The chain uses TRBV3-1 (or the pseudogene TRBV3-2) and TRBJ1-5, with D hard to call. V gave up 4 bases and J gave up 4 bases, with 8 bases separating them. CDR3 length equals 13 residues. Germline V CDR1 and CDR2: LGHDT, YNNKEL (reference sequence). The DNA for the CDR3 is TGTGCCAGCAGCCGGCGGGGAAATCAGCCCCAGCATTTT. Translation gives CASSRRGNQPQHF.

This clone appeared a few times. The chain recombines TRBV19 with TRBJ1-5; no firm D call. CDR3 length: 12 amino acids. The germline CDR1 and CDR2 sequences are LNHDA and SQIVND (reference sequence). Trimming left V 1 base short and J 7 bases short, with 5 bases between. CDR3 sequence reads: CASSIAGQPQHF. The DNA for the CDR3 is TGTGCCAGTAGTATAGCCGGGCAGCCCCAGCATTTT.

This clone was seen only a few times. This chain connects TRBV5-6 to TRBJ1-2; TRBD1 matches at 7 bases. Germline CDR1 and CDR2: SGHDT and YYEEEE. After removal of 1 base from V and 8 bases from J, the junction contained 11 bases not matched to a gene. CDR3 length: 15 amino acids. The CDR3 protein is CASSLSSTGLGGYTF. DNA for the CDR3: TGTGCCAGCAGCTTGAGTTCGACAGGGCTGGGAGGCTACACCTTC.

This clone was observed a single time. The chain links TRBV19 to TRBJ1-1; D might be TRBD1 (5 bases). The CDR3 has 16 amino acids. With 4 bases removed from V and 1 base from J, the gap between germline ends came to 16 bases. From germline, CDR1 is LNHDA and CDR2 SQIVND (reference sequence). CDR3 sequence reads: CASSNTVRVTNTEAFF. The DNA for the CDR3 is TGTGCCAGTAGTAACACCGTCAGGGTGACGAACACTGAAGCTTTCTTT.

The chain recombines TRBV28 with TRBJ1-1, with D uncertain. The CDR3 sequence is 13 residues long. Germline V gene data show CDR1 as MDHEN and CDR2 as SYDVKM. The germline V and J ends were trimmed by 2 bases and 1 base, with 5 bases remaining between them. The CDR3 DNA follows: TGTGCCAGCAGTTTAACTGCGAACACTGAAGCTTTCTTT. As protein: CASSLTANTEAFF. The full variable domain, completed using reference TRBV28 and TRBJ1-1, is DVKVTQSSRYLVKRTGEKVFLECVQDMDHENMFWYRQDPGLGLRLIYFSYDVKMKEKGDIPEGYSVSREKKERFSLILESASTNQTSMYLCASSLTANTEAFFGQGTRLTVV.

The chain carries TRBV27 and TRBJ2-1, with a weak D call TRBD1 (6 bases). The CDR3 contains 13 residues. Trimming stripped 5 bases from V and 10 bases from J, with 15 bases between. Germline V gene sequence: CDR1 MNHEY, CDR2 SMNVEV (reference sequence). This CDR3 reads CASSPTGPGEQFF. The DNA for the CDR3 is TGTGCCAGCAGTCCGACAGGTCCTGGAGAGCAGTTCTTC.

The chain carries TRBV5-4 and TRBJ2-2, with 11 bases lining up with TRBD1. In germline, CDR1 is SGHNT, CDR2 YYREEE (reference sequence). The CDR3 runs 16 residues. V shed 5 bases, J shed 4 bases, and the junction held 7 bases outside the gene matches. CDR3 loop: CASSSGQGAVTGELFF. The CDR3 DNA sequence: TGTGCCAGCAGTTCCGGACAGGGGGCAGTCACCGGGGAGCTGTTTTTT. The whole variable domain, remainder taken from reference TRBV5-4 and TRBJ2-2, is ETGVTQSPTHLIKTRGQQVTLRCSSQSGHNTVSWYQQALGQGPQFIFQYYREEENGRGNFPPRFSGLQFPNYSSELNVNALELDDSALYLCASSSGQGAVTGELFFGEGSRLTVL.